This T cell receptor beta chain was captured by sequencing in a study of cytomegalovirus exposure and HLA in healthy donors. Assay used: immunoSEQ multiplex PCR; TCRdb lists only in-frame clones, some missing. The sample gives 100,000 to 150,000 clones, about nine tenths of which show up once; around 3.1% is in the top ten. Study-wide findings and caveats: Three chains linked to CMV were shown in vitro to be specific for CMV antigens.

CDR1 and CDR2 (germline): SGHTA, FQGNSA. Trimming took off 3 bases at V and 7 bases at J, with 12 bases between the two ends. CDR3 size: 13 residues. As concerns this clone: Its antigen is as yet unknown.

The source is a man younger than 45 in good health and CMV-seronegative. The genes are TRBV7-2 and TRBJ1-2; D is unresolved. The source material was PBMCs. CDR3 amino acids: CASSLERASGYTF. CDR3 DNA: TGTGCCAGCAGCTTGGAGAGGGCCAGTGGCTACACCTTC. Full variable domain (rest looked up from reference TRBV7-2 and TRBJ1-2): GAGVSQSPSNKVTEKGKDVELRCDPISGHTALYWYRQSLGQGLEFLIYFQGNSAPDKSGLPSDRFSAERTGGSVSTLTIQRTQQEDSAVYLCASSLERASGYTFGSGTRLTVV.